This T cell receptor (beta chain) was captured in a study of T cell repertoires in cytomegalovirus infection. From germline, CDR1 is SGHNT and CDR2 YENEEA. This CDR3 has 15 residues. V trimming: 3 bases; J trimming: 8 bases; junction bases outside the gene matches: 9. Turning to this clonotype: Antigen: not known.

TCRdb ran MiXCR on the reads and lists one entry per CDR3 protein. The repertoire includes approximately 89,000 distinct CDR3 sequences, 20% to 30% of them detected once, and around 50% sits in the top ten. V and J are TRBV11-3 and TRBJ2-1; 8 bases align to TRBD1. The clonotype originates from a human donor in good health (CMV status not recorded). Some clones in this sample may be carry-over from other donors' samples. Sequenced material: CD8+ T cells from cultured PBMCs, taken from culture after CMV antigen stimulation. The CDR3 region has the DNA TGTGCCAGCAGCTTGCCAGGACAGGGACGACATGAGCAGTTCTTC. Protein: CASSLPGQGRHEQFF.